This TCR beta chain was captured in a study of OX40 agonist ivuxolimab in advanced cancers. The CDR3 contains 13 residues. Germline CDR1 is MNHNS and CDR2 is SASEGT. With 2 bases removed from V and 7 bases from J, the gap between germline ends came to 11 bases. Assay used: immunoSEQ multiplex PCR; TCRdb lists only in-frame clones, some missing. The profile covers tens of thousands of clones, with under 85% appearing a single time and approximately 3.3% taken by the ten largest. A note on this clone: No antigen is known for it.

Exclusion of a patient followed from autoimmune disease history or systemic immunosuppression. Overall study findings and caveats: Circulating CD4+ and CD8+ T cells showed clonal expansion by week 6 at 0.1 to 3.0 mg/kg.

The chain has TRBV6-1 and TRBJ1-1, with D perhaps TRBD1 (5 bases). The sequencing used CD4+ or CD8+ T cells sorted from blood, collected in a trial of the OX40 agonist ivuxolimab. This receptor was identified in an adult with an advanced solid tumor such as melanoma, head and neck, liver or kidney cancer. CDR3 protein: CASSELRGGEAFF. The CDR3 DNA is TGTGCCAGCAGTGAATTGAGGGGCGGTGAAGCTTTCTTT.